The clone carrying this TCR beta chain was seen only a few times. Its antigen is not identified. The record originates from a study of response to subunit inactivated influenza vaccine. Findings of the study overall: Every seasonal influenza vaccination brings in few new T cells, the authors suggested.

CDR3 length equals 13 residues. V shed 7 bases and J 4 bases; nucleotides not matched to a gene: 6. Germline loops: CDR1 MNHNS, CDR2 SASEGT. TCRdb re-called the RT-PCR reads through MiXCR, storing one row per CDR3 protein. The repertoire consists of 400,000 to 550,000 distinct CDR3 sequences, with roughly 27% occurring once and the leading ten covering approximately 2%. The chain joins TRBV6-1 to TRBJ2-5; 7 bases are shared with TRBD2. The TCR comes from a middle-aged man who received an inactivated influenza vaccine. The specimen was CD4+ T cells sorted from PBMCs, collected about 5 days after vaccination. The CDR3, as DNA: TGTGCCAGCATGAGGAGGGAGGGAGAGACCCAGTACTTC. Its protein product is CASMRREGETQYF.